This TCR beta chain originates from a study of spatial heterogeneity in lung cancer. Study at large: Sequencing covered available follow-up PBMC samples collected a median of about two years after resection. Consistently, beta-chain sequences turned up in larger numbers than alpha-chain sequences did. The study's findings and limits: There were more appearances of ubiquitous expanded tumor TCRs in blood at resection than at follow-up.

The CDR3 spans 14 residues. Trimming cost V 0 bases and J 6 bases, with 14 bases left between them. Germline assignment: CDR1 DFQATT and CDR2 SNEGSKA (reference sequence). Time point described: blood at routine non-recurrence follow-up after resection. Frozen PBMC, nontumor lung or tumor provided whole RNA, which was sequenced unsorted. TCRdb re-called the 5' RACE reads through MiXCR, storing one row per CDR3 protein. The sample shows 35,000 to 55,000 distinct CDR3 sequences, approximately 22% of them seen only once. About this clonotype: The antigen is undetermined.

The sequencing used PBMCs, collected at follow-up. The TCR sequence derives from a female donor with early-stage non-small cell lung cancer. The V gene is TRBV20-1, the J gene TRBJ1-1; possibly TRBD1 for D (6 bases). CDR3 region: CSARDNRERAEAFF. Written as DNA, the CDR3 is TGCAGTGCTAGAGATAACAGGGAGAGGGCTGAAGCTTTCTTT.